This T cell receptor beta chain is from a study of chemoradiotherapy in HPV16-positive cancers. The data were produced by immunoSEQ multiplex PCR, yet TCRdb's version contains in-frame clones alone and is incomplete. The sample shows about 12,000 clones, roughly 89% of them seen only once. Repertoires were sampled repeatedly during chemoradiotherapy. V shed 7 bases and J shed 1 base, with 14 bases lying between them. CDR1 is MNHNS, CDR2 SASEGT, per germline. The CDR3 has 14 residues. A remark on this clone: Its specificity is unknown.

Overall study results and limits: HPV-responsive T-cell expansion during chemoradiotherapy was linked to improved recurrence-free survival in HPV16-positive patients.

The rearrangement uses TRBV6-1 and TRBJ2-7; maybe TRBD1 (5 bases). The receptor comes from a human donor with HPV-associated anogenital cancer. This specimen consisted of blood, obtained from a patient who underwent chemoradiotherapy. This CDR3 is CASTPDTQSYEQYF. CDR3 nucleotides: TGTGCCAGCACTCCGGACACACAATCCTACGAGCAGTACTTC.